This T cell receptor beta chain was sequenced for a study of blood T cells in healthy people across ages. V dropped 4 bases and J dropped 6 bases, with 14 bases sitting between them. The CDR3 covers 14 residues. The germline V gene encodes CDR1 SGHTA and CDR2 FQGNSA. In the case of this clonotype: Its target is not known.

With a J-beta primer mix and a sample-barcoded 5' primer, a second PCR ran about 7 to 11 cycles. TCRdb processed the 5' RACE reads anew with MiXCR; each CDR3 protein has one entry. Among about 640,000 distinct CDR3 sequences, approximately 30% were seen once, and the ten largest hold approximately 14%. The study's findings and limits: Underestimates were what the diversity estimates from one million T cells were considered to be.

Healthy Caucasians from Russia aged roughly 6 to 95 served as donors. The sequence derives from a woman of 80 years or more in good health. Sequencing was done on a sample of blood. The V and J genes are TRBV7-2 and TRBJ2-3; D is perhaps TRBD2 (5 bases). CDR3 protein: CASSSEGLSDTQYF. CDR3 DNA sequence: TGTGCCAGCAGCTCCGAGGGCCTAAGCGATACGCAGTATTTT.